This T cell receptor (beta chain) stems from a study of shared clonotypes between healthy human individuals. About the study: A couple of female and a few male donors aged 18 to 49 were enrolled. Donors had three CD4 naive, three CD4 memory, two CD8 naive and one CD8 memory plate apiece.

As handled by the study authors: ImmunoSEQ output lacked quality scores and full-length reads, limiting matched filtering. The assay was immunoSEQ multiplex PCR, and TCRdb's table has in-frame clones only and misses some. That table gives V, J and clone size, and the DNA gave D and trimming. The sample gives hundreds of thousands of clones, approximately 74% of which show up once; 1.5% to 2% is in the top ten. Points from the study as a whole: In this cohort, only blood was sampled, and tissue repertoires likely differ.

With respect to this clone: Its antigen is as yet unknown.

The sequenced material came from memory CD4+ T cells sorted from blood. Subset indicated: CD45RA-negative fraction. This TCR was sampled from a woman aged 25 to 39 in good health.

Here the CDR3 DNA reads TGTGCCTGGAGTGCATTAGGACGGAGGAGCACTGAAGCTTTCTTT. Translating gives CAWSALGRRSTEAFF. The chain has TRBV30 and TRBJ1-1; D call uncertain. V was pared by 1 base and J by 4 bases, with 16 bases between. CDR1 is GTSNPN, CDR2 SVGIG, per germline (reference sequence). The CDR3 runs to 15 residues.